The source of this T cell receptor beta chain is a study of blood T cell repertoires in COVID-19. This clone was counted a single time. Generated by immunoSEQ multiplex PCR, the TCRdb table keeps only in-frame clones and is missing some. The sample holds about 110,000 clones, roughly 84% seen once. This CDR3 has 13 residues. CDR1 is MGHRA, CDR2 YSYEKL, per germline. J was trimmed by 3 bases and V by 6 bases; bases with no gene match: 2. The chain joins TRBV4-1 to TRBJ1-2; 9 bases align to TRBD1. This clonotype was sampled from a middle-aged woman with acute or convalescent COVID-19. The specimen was peripheral blood. The CDR3 spells CASSRTGDYGYTF. The CDR3 region has the DNA TGCGCCAGCAGTCGGACAGGGGACTATGGCTACACCTTC.